A single sample gave rise to the 25 T cell receptor beta chains below, sequenced in a study of beta chain features in type 1 diabetes. Study-level results: Among all four CD4+ subsets, Type 1 diabetes patients had TCRB CDR3s that were moderately but significantly shorter.

cDNA synthesis used the whole RNA isolate, giving expressed TCRB sequences. Some clones are missing from TCRdb's copy, which holds only in-frame ones; the method was immunoSEQ multiplex PCR. This sample has about 28,000 clones; less than 75% occur once, and the top ten carry about 2.4%. For these receptors, no antigen is known. Sequencing was performed on Tregs from blood. The origin of the receptors is a woman aged 25-40 years with type 1 diabetes.

The rearrangement joins TRBV18 to TRBJ2-1; TRBD2 might be the D (5 bases). Per germline, CDR1 KGHSH and CDR2 LQKENI. CDR3 size: 15 residues. The V gene lost 3 bases and the J gene lost 3 bases, with 12 bases spanning the gap. The CDR3 sequence is CASSPLNSGYNEQFF. DNA of the CDR3: TGTGCCAGCTCACCCCTTAACAGCGGCTACAATGAGCAGTTCTTC.

The table lists this clone with a few counts. The chain has TRBV6-1 and TRBJ2-5; a weak D match, TRBD2 (5 bases). The V and J ends lost 1 base and 7 bases respectively, with 10 bases between them. This CDR3 spans 13 amino acids. The germline CDR1 and CDR2 sequences are MNHNS and SASEGT. DNA for the CDR3: TGTGCCAGCAGTGAAGTTCGGGGAATGACCCAGTACTTC. It translates to CASSEVRGMTQYF.

The chain recombines TRBV5-1 with TRBJ2-7; weak D call: TRBD2 (5 bases). Germline CDR1 is SGHRS and CDR2 is YFSETQ. CDR3 size: 12 residues. V lost 4 bases to trimming and J lost 6 bases, with 11 bases between them. CDR3 amino acids: CASSRGYAEQYF. DNA of the CDR3: TGCGCCAGCAGCCGGGGATATGCCGAGCAGTACTTC.

The chain's CDR3 is CASSRGSGNIYEQFF. The CDR3 region has the DNA TGTGCCAGCAGTAGGGGTAGCGGGAATATCTATGAGCAGTTCTTC. The rearrangement uses TRBV6-5 and TRBJ2-1; TRBD2 aligns across 8 bases. The CDR3 is 15 amino acids. Unmatched junction bases numbered 11, after V lost 5 bases and J lost 8 bases. CDR1 MNHEY and CDR2 SVGAGI come from the germline V gene.

The chain couples TRBV5-5 to TRBJ2-3; maybe TRBD2 (5 bases). Germline loops: CDR1 SGHKS, CDR2 YYEKEE (reference sequence). There are 16 residues in the CDR3. Trimming took 0 bases from V and 1 from J, leaving 12 bases between them. The CDR3 loop reads CASSLERARGTDTQYF. CDR3 DNA sequence: TGTGCCAGCAGCTTGGAGAGGGCCCGGGGCACAGATACGCAGTATTTT.

The V gene is TRBV5-1, the J gene TRBJ2-2; D gene uncertain. The germline V and J ends were trimmed by 0 bases and 1 base, with 10 bases remaining between them. Germline V CDR1 and CDR2: SGHRS, YFSETQ. The CDR3 sequence is 16 residues long. CDR3 coding DNA: TGCGCCAGCAGCTTGGTTCCAGCGTTGAACACCGGGGAGCTGTTTTTT. It is translated as CASSLVPALNTGELFF. The full variable domain, its missing parts supplied by reference TRBV5-1 and TRBJ2-2, is KAGVTQTPRYLIKTRGQQVTLSCSPISGHRSVSWYQQTPGQGLQFLFEYFSETQRNKGNFPGRFSGRQFSNSRSEMNVSTLELGDSALYLCASSLVPALNTGELFFGEGSRLTVL.

This clone was picked up one time. The chain carries TRBV7-3 and TRBJ2-3; D ambiguous. From germline, CDR1 is SGHTA and CDR2 FQGTGA. Trimming took off 4 bases at V and 3 bases at J, with 8 bases between the two ends. This CDR3 is 13 amino acids long. The CDR3 is CASSSQATDTQYF. The CDR3 nucleotides are TGTGCCAGCAGCTCCCAGGCTACAGATACGCAGTATTTT.

This rearrangement joins TRBV5-8 to TRBJ1-2; 7 nucleotides line up with TRBD1. Germline-derived CDR1 and CDR2 are SGHTS and YDEGEE. The CDR3 loop spans 15 amino acids. V lost 4 bases and J lost 4; bases outside the gene matches: 10. The CDR3 sequence: CASSLVGQDIYGYTF. CDR3 sequence (DNA): TGTGCCAGCAGCCTGGTTGGACAGGACATCTATGGCTACACCTTC.

The chain employs TRBV5-6 and TRBJ1-2; 9 nucleotides agree with TRBD1. Looked up from germline, CDR1 is SGHDT and CDR2 is YYEEEE. The CDR3 consists of 15 residues. V shed 2 bases, J shed 3 bases, and the junction held 5 bases outside the gene matches. CDR3 nucleotides: TGTGCCAGCAGCTTTACAGGGGGCGCGGACTATGGCTACACCTTC. Its protein is CASSFTGGADYGYTF. The variable domain in full, completed from reference TRBV5-6 and TRBJ1-2, reads DAGVTQSPTHLIKTRGQQVTLRCSPKSGHDTVSWYQQALGQGPQFIFQYYEEEERQRGNFPDRFSGHQFPNYSSELNVNALLLGDSALYLCASSFTGGADYGYTFGSGTRLTVV.

The rearrangement uses TRBV5-8 and TRBJ1-2; D call uncertain. Trimming cost V 1 base and J 3 bases, with 7 bases left between them. This CDR3 is 13 amino acids long. Per the germline V gene, CDR1 is SGHTS and CDR2 is YDEGEE. CDR3 coding DNA: TGTGCCAGCAGCTTGTCCCGGGACTATGGCTACACCTTC. Amino acids: CASSLSRDYGYTF.

The chain joins TRBV6-1 to TRBJ2-2; D is perhaps TRBD2 (5 bases). V was shortened by 7 bases and J by 6 bases, with 15 bases between the two germline ends. Germline V CDR1 and CDR2: MNHNS, SASEGT. The CDR3 is 14 residues long. CDR3: CASTLTTGAGELFF. The DNA for the CDR3 is TGTGCCAGCACTCTAACGACCGGGGCCGGGGAGCTGTTTTTT.

This clone was counted once. The chain uses TRBV30 and TRBJ1-3; D unresolved. Deletions cut 8 bases from V and 0 bases from J, with 11 bases between. CDR3 length: 13 amino acids. Germline V gene lookup returns CDR1 GTSNPN and CDR2 SVGIG (reference sequence). The CDR3 nucleotides are TGTGCCACAGACCGAATCTCTGGAAACACCATATATTTT. Amino acids: CATDRISGNTIYF.

This clone was found a few times. The genes are TRBV28 and TRBJ2-3; TRBD1 might be the D (6 bases). V lost 8 bases and J lost 0, with 15 bases in between. The CDR3 runs to 15 residues. Germline V gene sequence: CDR1 MDHEN, CDR2 SYDVKM. The CDR3 nucleotides are TGTGCCAGCTCAGCCCCGGGGACAAGCACAGATACGCAGTATTTT. Translating it yields CASSAPGTSTDTQYF.

The chain combines TRBV5-1 with TRBJ2-2; no reliable D call. Germline-derived CDR1 and CDR2 are SGHRS and YFSETQ. This CDR3 is built from 14 residues. Trimming stripped 7 bases from V and 2 bases from J, with 12 bases between. The CDR3 DNA reads as TGCGCCAGCCGAGCGAACTCCAACACCGGGGAGCTGTTTTTT. Its protein is CASRANSNTGELFF.

The rearrangement links TRBV19 to TRBJ2-1, with unresolved D. Germline V gene lookup returns CDR1 LNHDA and CDR2 SQIVND (reference sequence). CDR3 length: 13 amino acids. V was clipped by 6 bases and J by 4 bases, with 10 bases between them. CDR3 sequence: CASSPSDYNEQFF. The CDR3 DNA reads TGTGCCAGTAGCCCTTCAGATTACAATGAGCAGTTCTTC.

The chain is built from TRBV5-1 and TRBJ2-7; 8 bases line up with TRBD1. Germline CDR1 reads SGHRS; CDR2 reads YFSETQ. V lost 4 bases to trimming and J lost 3 bases; unmatched junction nucleotides: 9. The CDR3 consists of 15 residues. The CDR3 region has the DNA TGCGCCAGCAGCCTGGGACAGGCCCCCATCTACGAGCAGTACTTC. Encoded protein: CASSLGQAPIYEQYF.

The chain is built from TRBV6-5 and TRBJ1-1, with D perhaps matching TRBD1 (5 bases). Germline V gene lookup returns CDR1 MNHEY and CDR2 SVGAGI. V was shortened by 8 bases and J by 1 base, with 11 bases between the two germline ends. The CDR3 is made up of 13 amino acids. CDR3: CASGRGGNTEAFF. The CDR3 coding sequence is TGTGCCAGCGGGCGCGGGGGGAACACTGAAGCTTTCTTT.

In this sample, this clone turned up a few times. J is TRBJ1-1 and V is TRBV28; 7 bases are shared with TRBD1. Germline V gives CDR1 MDHEN, CDR2 SYDVKM. The junction had 9 bases not matched to a gene; V was cut back by 6 bases and J by 2 bases. The CDR3 runs to 15 residues. The CDR3 DNA is TGTGCCAGCAGGTCGGGGACAGCGCTCAACACTGAAGCTTTCTTT. Translation: CASRSGTALNTEAFF. Full variable domain (missing parts from reference TRBV28 and TRBJ1-1): DVKVTQSSRYLVKRTGEKVFLECVQDMDHENMFWYRQDPGLGLRLIYFSYDVKMKEKGDIPEGYSVSREKKERFSLILESASTNQTSMYLCASRSGTALNTEAFFGQGTRLTVV.

This clone was recorded a few times. This chain links TRBV21-1 with TRBJ2-1; no check of the table's D call, TRBD2, against the DNA was made. TRBV21-1 is a listed pseudogene. The CDR3 sequence is 14 residues long. The CDR3 protein is CASSRPSGSNEQFF. DNA for the CDR3: TGTGCCAGCAGCAGGCCTAGCGGGAGCAATGAGCAGTTCTTC.

This clone was counted between two and nine times. J is TRBJ1-1 and V is TRBV7-9, with 9 bases identical to TRBD1. V trimming: 6 bases; J trimming: 0 bases; junction bases outside the gene matches: 5. This CDR3 contains 15 residues. Germline CDR1 and CDR2: SEHNR and FQNEAQ (reference sequence). In nucleotides, the CDR3 is TGTGCCAGCAGTCGACAGGGGGGGATGAACACTGAAGCTTTCTTT. This gives the protein CASSRQGGMNTEAFF.

The chain employs TRBV18 and TRBJ2-3; D perhaps matches TRBD2 (6 bases). CDR3 length equals 17 residues. Per germline, CDR1 KGHSH and CDR2 LQKENI. V lost 3 bases to trimming and J lost 5 bases, with 21 bases between them. The CDR3 sequence: CASSPFAGTSWGDTQYF. Here the CDR3 DNA reads TGTGCCAGCTCACCGTTTGCCGGGACTTCTTGGGGAGATACGCAGTATTTT.

The V call is TRBV25-1, the J call TRBJ2-5; 7 bases align to TRBD1. From germline, CDR1 is MGHDK and CDR2 SYGVNS. J was trimmed by 4 bases and V by 0 bases; bases with no gene match: 5. The CDR3 is 15 residues long. The CDR3 region is CASSEYGSGGETQYF. The DNA of the CDR3 is TGTGCCAGCAGTGAATATGGGTCAGGGGGAGAGACCCAGTACTTC.

The V call is TRBV4-1, the J call TRBJ2-5, with 10 bases aligning to TRBD2. The ends lost 1 base at V and 3 bases at J; junction bases unmatched: 2. This CDR3 has 15 amino acids. Germline V gives CDR1 MGHRA, CDR2 YSYEKL. The CDR3 spells CASSQGTSGKETQYF. For the CDR3, the DNA is TGCGCCAGCAGCCAAGGGACTAGCGGCAAAGAGACCCAGTACTTC.

Only a few counts were recorded for this clone. CDR3 loop: CASSLQWNTEAFF. In DNA form, the CDR3 reads TGTGCCAGCAGCCTACAGTGGAACACTGAAGCTTTCTTT. The chain is built from TRBV14 and TRBJ1-1; no definite D call. Trimming stripped 4 bases from V and 1 base from J, with 7 bases between. Per germline, CDR1 SGHDN and CDR2 FVKESK. This CDR3 contains 13 residues.

The chain has TRBV6-6 and TRBJ2-7; unclear D gene. Trimming cost V 2 bases and J 4 bases, with 6 bases left between them. This CDR3 has 12 amino acids. CDR1 is MNHNY and CDR2 is SVGAGI in the germline V gene (reference sequence). The CDR3 is CASSYRTYEQYF. DNA for the CDR3: TGTGCCAGCAGTTACCGAACTTACGAGCAGTACTTC.